This TCR beta chain was obtained from a study of T-cell reconstitution after alpha-beta-depleted transplantation in children. There are 15 residues in the CDR3. The germline CDR1 and CDR2 sequences are DFQATT and SNEGSKA (reference sequence). The ends lost 5 bases at V and 5 bases at J; junction bases unmatched: 9. The TCRbeta library was prepared with unique molecular identifiers. Using its own MiXCR run on the PCR reads, TCRdb lists one record per CDR3 protein. Among just under 550,000 distinct CDR3 sequences listed, approximately 20% were seen once. This material consisted of PBMCs from the stem cell graft donor, taken from the stem cell graft. The chain carries TRBV20-1 and TRBJ2-7; 13 positions agree with TRBD2. The TCR was taken from a human donor who donated a stem cell graft to a child with acute lymphoblastic leukemia. CDR3 in amino acids: CSADGTSGMPHEQYF. For the CDR3, the DNA is TGCAGTGCTGACGGGACTAGCGGGATGCCCCACGAGCAGTACTTC.